These T cell receptor beta chains were read from a single sample in a study of blood T cell repertoires in COVID-19. Sequencing used immunoSEQ multiplex PCR; TCRdb keeps in-frame clones, though not all of them. The sample lists 250,000 or so clones, about nine tenths occurring once. Sequences were obtained from PBMCs or T cells enriched from blood (not recorded which). All receptors come from a human donor in a cohort exposed to, infected with or recovered from COVID-19 (not recorded which). The donor label of this sample is uncertain. CDR3s include the opening cysteine and the closing phenylalanine or tryptophan.

j_call v_call cdr3_aa
TRBJ2-3 TRBV27 CASSLSKQDTQYF
TRBJ1-2 TRBV7-2 CASTLDRDANYGYTF
TRBJ1-2 TRBV7-2 CASSLQDFYGYTF
TRBJ2-7 TRBV18 CASSPGQDPYEQYF
TRBJ2-7 TRBV5-1 CASSPIPRADRFSYEQYF
TRBJ2-6 TRBV4-1 CASSPGREGSGANVLTF
TRBJ2-7 TRBV30 CAWALRAISYEQYF
TRBJ1-2 TRBV3-1/TRBV3-2 CASSQENRPYGYTF
TRBJ2-3 TRBV30 CAWSGLLQGTQYF
TRBJ1-5 TRBV7-9 CASGSGRDQPQHF
TRBJ2-3 TRBV4-3 CASSGDRGTDTQYF
TRBJ1-1 TRBV4-1 CASSQSSARGAAEAFF
TRBJ2-1 TRBV7-3 CASSLWGGGYNEQFF
TRBJ1-4 TRBV7-8 CASSPGQGGEKLFF
TRBJ2-1 TRBV5-1 CASSLEVAGNEQFF
TRBJ1-2 TRBV13 CASSRQGWSYGYTF
TRBJ2-7 TRBV18 CASSPPGWQGYEQYF
TRBJ1-5 TRBV24-1 CATGGGLSQPQHF
TRBJ2-1 TRBV3-1/TRBV3-2 CASSHREGEQFF
TRBJ2-1 TRBV9 CASSSPPGLAFNEQFF
TRBJ2-2 TRBV20-1 CSASHQGATNTGELFF
TRBJ1-5 TRBV15 CATSRDGNQPQHF
TRBJ2-7 TRBV10-3 CAISEGILTEQYF
TRBJ1-6 TRBV19 CASRTGTGHNSPLHF
TRBJ1-3 TRBV19 CASSIPGTAGNTIYF
TRBJ1-6 TRBV25-1 CASSGDYNSPLHF
TRBJ2-2 TRBV4-1 CASSQPIQGAVTGELFF